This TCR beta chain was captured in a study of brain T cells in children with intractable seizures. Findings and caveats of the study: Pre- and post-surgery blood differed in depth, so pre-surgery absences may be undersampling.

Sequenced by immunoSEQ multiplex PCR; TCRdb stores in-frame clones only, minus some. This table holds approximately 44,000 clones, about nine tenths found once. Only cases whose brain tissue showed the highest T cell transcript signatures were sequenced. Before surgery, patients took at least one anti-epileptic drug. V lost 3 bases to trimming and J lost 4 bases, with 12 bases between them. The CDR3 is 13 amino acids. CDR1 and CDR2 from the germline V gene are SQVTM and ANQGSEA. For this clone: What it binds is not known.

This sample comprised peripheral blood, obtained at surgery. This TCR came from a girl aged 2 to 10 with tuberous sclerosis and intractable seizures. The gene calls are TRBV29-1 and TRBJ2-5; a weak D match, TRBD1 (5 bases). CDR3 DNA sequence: TGCAGCGTTGACGACCAGGGTGGAGAGACCCAGTACTTC. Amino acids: CSVDDQGGETQYF.